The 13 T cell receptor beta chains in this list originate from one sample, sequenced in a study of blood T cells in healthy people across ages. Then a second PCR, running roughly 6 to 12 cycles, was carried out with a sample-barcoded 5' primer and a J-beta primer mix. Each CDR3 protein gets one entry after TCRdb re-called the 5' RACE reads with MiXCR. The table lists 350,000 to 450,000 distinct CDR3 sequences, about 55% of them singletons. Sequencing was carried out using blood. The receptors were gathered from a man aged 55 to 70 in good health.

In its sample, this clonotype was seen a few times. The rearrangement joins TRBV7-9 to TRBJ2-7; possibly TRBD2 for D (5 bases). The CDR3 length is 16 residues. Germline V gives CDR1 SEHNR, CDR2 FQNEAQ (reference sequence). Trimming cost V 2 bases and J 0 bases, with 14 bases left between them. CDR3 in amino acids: CASSLTGGAASYEQYF. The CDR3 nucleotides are TGTGCCAGCAGCTTAACCGGAGGAGCGGCCTCCTACGAGCAGTACTTC.

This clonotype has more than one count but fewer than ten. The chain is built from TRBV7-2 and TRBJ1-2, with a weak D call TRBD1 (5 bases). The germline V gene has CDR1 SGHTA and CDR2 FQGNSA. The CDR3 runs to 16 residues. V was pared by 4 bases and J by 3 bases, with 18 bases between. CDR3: CASSSNWGIQDYGYTF. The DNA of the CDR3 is TGTGCCAGCAGCTCCAACTGGGGGATTCAAGACTATGGCTACACCTTC.

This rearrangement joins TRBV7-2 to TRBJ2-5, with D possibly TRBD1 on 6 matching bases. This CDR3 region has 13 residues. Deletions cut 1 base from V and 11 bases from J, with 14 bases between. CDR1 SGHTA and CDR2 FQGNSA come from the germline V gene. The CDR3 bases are TGTGCCAGCAGCTTAGACCAGGGGAGTGAGCAGTACTTC. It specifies CASSLDQGSEQYF.

The CDR3 spells CSGTSSETQYF. The CDR3 nucleotides read TGCAGTGGGACTAGCAGCGAGACCCAGTACTTC. The chain uses TRBV20-1 and TRBJ2-5, with 8 nucleotides matching TRBD2. Looked up from germline, CDR1 is DFQATT and CDR2 is SNEGSKA (reference sequence). The CDR3 loop spans 11 amino acids. Trimming cost V 7 bases and J 5 bases; bases outside gene matches: 3.

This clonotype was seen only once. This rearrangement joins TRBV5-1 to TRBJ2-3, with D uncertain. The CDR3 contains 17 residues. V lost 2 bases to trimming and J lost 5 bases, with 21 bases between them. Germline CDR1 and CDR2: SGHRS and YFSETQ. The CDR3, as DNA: TGCGCCAGCAGCTTCGCCCAACCTAGTGTTCCCGTAGATACGCAGTATTTT. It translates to CASSFAQPSVPVDTQYF.

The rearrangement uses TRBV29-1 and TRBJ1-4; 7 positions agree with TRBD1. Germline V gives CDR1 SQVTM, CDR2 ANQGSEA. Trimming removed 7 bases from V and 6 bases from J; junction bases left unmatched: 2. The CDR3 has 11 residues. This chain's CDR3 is CSGGQYEKLFF. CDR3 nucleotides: TGCAGCGGGGGACAGTATGAAAAACTGTTTTTT.

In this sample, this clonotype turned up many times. The CDR3 region is CASSPTLRRTGNEQFF. The DNA of the CDR3 is TGTGCCAGCAGCCCCACACTCAGGCGGACGGGAAATGAGCAGTTCTTC. This rearrangement joins TRBV7-2 to TRBJ2-1; D is perhaps TRBD2 (5 bases). This CDR3 has 16 residues. V lost 5 bases, J lost 7 bases, and 21 bases lay in between. Germline V lookup: CDR1 SGHTA, CDR2 FQGNSA.

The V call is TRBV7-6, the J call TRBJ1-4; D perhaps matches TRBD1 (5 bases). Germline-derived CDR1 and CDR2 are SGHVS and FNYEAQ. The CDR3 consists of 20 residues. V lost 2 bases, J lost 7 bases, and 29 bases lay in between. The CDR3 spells CASSLFGRVGESIVGEKLFF. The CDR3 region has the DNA TGTGCCAGCAGCTTATTCGGGAGAGTAGGGGAATCTATTGTTGGTGAAAAACTGTTTTTT.

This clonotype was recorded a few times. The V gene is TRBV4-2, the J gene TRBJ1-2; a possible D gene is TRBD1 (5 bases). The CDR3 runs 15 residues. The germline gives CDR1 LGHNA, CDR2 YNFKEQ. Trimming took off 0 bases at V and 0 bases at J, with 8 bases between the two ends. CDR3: CASSQDPTANYGYTF. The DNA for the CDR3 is TGTGCCAGCAGCCAAGATCCGACAGCTAACTATGGCTACACCTTC.

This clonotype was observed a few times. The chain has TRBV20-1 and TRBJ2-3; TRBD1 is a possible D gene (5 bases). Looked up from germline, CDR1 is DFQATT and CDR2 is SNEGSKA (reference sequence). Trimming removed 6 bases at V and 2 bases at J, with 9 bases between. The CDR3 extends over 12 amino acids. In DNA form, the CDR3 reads TGCAGTGCGTCTGGGGCCACAGATACGCAGTATTTT. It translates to CSASGATDTQYF.

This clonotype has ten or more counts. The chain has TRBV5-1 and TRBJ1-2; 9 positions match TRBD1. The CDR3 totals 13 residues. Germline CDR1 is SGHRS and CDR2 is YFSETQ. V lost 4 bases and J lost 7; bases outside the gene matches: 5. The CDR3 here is CASSRDRVGGYTF. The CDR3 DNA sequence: TGCGCCAGCAGCCGGGACAGGGTTGGTGGCTACACCTTC.

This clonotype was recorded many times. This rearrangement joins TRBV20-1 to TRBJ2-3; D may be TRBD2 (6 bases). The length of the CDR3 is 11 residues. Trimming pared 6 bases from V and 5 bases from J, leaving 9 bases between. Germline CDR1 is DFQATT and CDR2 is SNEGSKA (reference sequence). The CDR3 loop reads CSAISGDTQYF. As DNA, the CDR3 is TGCAGTGCGATTAGCGGAGATACGCAGTATTTT.

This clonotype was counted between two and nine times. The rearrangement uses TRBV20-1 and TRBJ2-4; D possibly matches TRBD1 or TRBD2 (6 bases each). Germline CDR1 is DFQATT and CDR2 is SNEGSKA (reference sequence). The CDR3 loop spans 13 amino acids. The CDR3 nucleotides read TGCAGCGCGGAGTACGGGGGCCCAAACATTCAGTACTTC. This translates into CSAEYGGPNIQYF.